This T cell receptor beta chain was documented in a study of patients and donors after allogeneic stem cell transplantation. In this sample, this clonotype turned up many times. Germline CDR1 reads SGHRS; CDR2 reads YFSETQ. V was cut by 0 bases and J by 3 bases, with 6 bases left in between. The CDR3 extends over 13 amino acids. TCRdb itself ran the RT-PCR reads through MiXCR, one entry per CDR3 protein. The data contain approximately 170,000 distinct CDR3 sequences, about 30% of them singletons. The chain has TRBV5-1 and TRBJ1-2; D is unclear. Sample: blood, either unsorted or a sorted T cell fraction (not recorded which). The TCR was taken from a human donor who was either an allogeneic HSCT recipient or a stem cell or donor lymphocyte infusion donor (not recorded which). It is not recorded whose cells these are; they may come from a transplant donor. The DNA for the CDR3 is TGCGCCAGCAGCTTGGTCGGGGACTATGGCTACACCTTC. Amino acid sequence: CASSLVGDYGYTF.